This T cell receptor beta chain was captured in a study of T-cell memory formation after mild COVID-19 (dated by TCRdb to the early 2020s). Regarding the research as a whole: Most TCR sequence clusters were specific to one of the two donors. Longitudinal TCRalpha and TCRbeta repertoire sequencing tracked T-cell clones expanding and contracting after mild COVID-19 in a couple of donors. The cohort comprised two young, previously healthy adult volunteers, one female and one male. The full study reports these points: Only two mild cases were covered in the study, and larger cohorts including severe cases with pre-infection samples were considered necessary. From day 15 to 85, contracting clones showed balanced CD4/CD8 phenotypes, whereas a second wave of clones that expanded from day 15 to 37 leaned towards CD4+. Some responding clones were detected in pre-infection memory, which suggested that pre-existing cross-reactive memory T cells had joined the SARS-CoV-2 response. Contracting CD4+ clones appeared mostly in the CM and EM memory subsets, whereas CD8+ clones were enriched in EMRA. The second-wave clones that peaked on day 37 were not confirmed to be SARS-CoV-2 specific.

TCRdb shows the sequencer as Illumina NovaSeq 6000. TCRalpha and TCRbeta cDNA libraries were built by 5'RACE with constant-segment primers, adding sample barcodes and unique molecular identifiers. RNA was extracted from every sample with Trizol reagent. Amplification of the libraries took two PCR steps, and the second step added a second sample barcode plus Illumina TruSeq adapters. Sequencing of the libraries was done on an Illumina NovaSeq, producing 2 x 150 bp paired-end reads. Per the authors' processing: With migec v1.2.7, reads were demultiplexed and then collapsed into UMI-guided consensus sequences. With mixcr v2.1.11, UMI consensuses were aligned to TRA and TRB V and J templates and assembled into clonotypes. A clonotype was counted as expanded or contracted only when both edgeR and NoisET called the clonotype significant, with the noise models trained on biological replicates. edgeR calls used a false discovery rate-adjusted p below 0.01 and a log2 fold-change threshold of 1. As an exploratory analysis of dynamics, PCA with hierarchical clustering was applied to max-normalized trajectories of the 1000 most abundant clonotypes. Each responding clone was given a CD4 or CD8 phenotype based on the CD4+ and CD8+ repertoires, which had been sequenced separately. In TCRdb, the public reads were trimmed at Q25 with fastp and aligned with MiXCR, with productive beta chains retained. Each entry merges the rows of one CDR3 protein and shows their most common DNA and genes. TCRdb's processing, not the authors', yielded these V and J calls. The sample has 200,000 to 250,000 distinct CDR3 sequences on record, roughly 14% of them singletons. The top ten clonotypes cover over 2% of the sample.

From the cysteine through the phenylalanine, the CDR3 covers 14 amino acids. Of the read, only the CDR3 DNA is kept; its 42 bases are in frame from base 1. Between the V and J ends, shortened by 2 bases and 5 bases respectively, the junction contains 13 bases. Reading the germline V gene gives CDR1 MNHEY and CDR2 SVGAGI. This clonotype was picked up a small number of times. Its antigen is still unknown. No much larger clone exists at a distance of one base, and base qualities are not known. Ficoll-Paque density gradient centrifugation was used to isolate PBMCs. This TCR derives from an adult woman who had mild COVID-19 (a few samples of this study predate the infection). The sample titles of this study are shuffled in the database, so cell type and time point are left out; the donor was told from shared clones. The V and J genes are TRBV6-5 and TRBJ2-7; the D assignment is uncertain and may be TRBD1 or TRBD2, with 5 bases supporting each. Sequenced material: PBMCs or a T cell subset sorted from them (not recorded which). The base sequence is TGTGCCAGCAGTTACAAGGGGAGAAGGAACGAGCAGTACTTC. Its coded protein is CASSYKGRRNEQYF.